The 16 T cell receptor beta chains given below trace back to one sample, sequenced in a study of PD-L1 blockade in urothelial cancer. The repertoire was sequenced with immunoSEQ multiplex PCR; TCRdb's copy has only in-frame clones and lacks some. The sample has roughly 25,000 clones; roughly 84% are singletons. Sequenced material: PBMCs, taken around atezolizumab (anti-PD-L1) treatment. The receptors were sampled from an older man with urothelial cancer.

The chain links TRBV10-3 to TRBJ1-4; possibly TRBD1 for D (6 bases). The CDR3 sequence is 14 residues long. Trimming pared 10 bases from V and 8 bases from J, leaving 20 bases between. From germline, CDR1 is ENHRY and CDR2 SYGVKD. CDR3 DNA: TGTGCCACCGCCGTGCAGGGGCGCGGGGAAAAACTGTTTTTT. Translation: CATAVQGRGEKLFF.

The rearrangement links TRBV28 to TRBJ2-5; TRBD1 agrees at 8 bases. CDR1 and CDR2 from the germline V gene are MDHEN and SYDVKM. V was clipped by 3 bases and J by 5 bases; unmatched bases: 5. The CDR3 is 14 residues long. The CDR3 loop is CASSFRQGAETQYF. The CDR3 bases are TGTGCCAGCAGTTTTAGGCAGGGGGCGGAGACCCAGTACTTC.

The chain employs TRBV10-1 and TRBJ2-1, with D possibly matching TRBD1 (5 bases). Germline CDR1 is WNHNN and CDR2 is SYGVQD (reference sequence). With 4 bases removed from V and 7 bases from J, the gap between germline ends came to 17 bases. The CDR3 length is 15 residues. The CDR3: CASSVSPRVGNEQFF. The DNA for the CDR3 is TGCGCCAGCAGTGTCTCCCCCAGGGTGGGGAATGAGCAGTTCTTC.

This rearrangement joins TRBV6-1 to TRBJ1-4, with D possibly matching TRBD1 (6 bases). Trimming removed 2 bases from V and 6 bases from J, with 13 bases in between. The germline gives CDR1 MNHNS, CDR2 SASEGT. This CDR3 spans 15 amino acids. The CDR3 coding sequence is TGTGCCAGCAGTGAATCTCGGGGGGCGGATGAAAAACTGTTTTTT. Residues: CASSESRGADEKLFF.

This chain links TRBV6-5 with TRBJ1-6; D gene ambiguous. V lost 0 bases, J lost 9 bases, and 15 bases lay in between. Germline V gene sequence: CDR1 MNHEY, CDR2 SVGAGI. The CDR3 has 16 residues. Here the CDR3 reads CASSYSVGSVGSPLHF. As DNA, the CDR3 is TGTGCCAGCAGTTACTCGGTGGGCTCTGTAGGTTCACCCCTCCACTTT.

This sequence joins TRBV5-1 and TRBJ2-5; 10 bases map to TRBD1. Germline CDR1 and CDR2: SGHRS and YFSETQ. The V gene end was trimmed by 0 bases and the J gene end by 2 bases; junction bases not matched to a gene: 7. The CDR3 sequence is 17 residues long. CDR3 sequence: CASSLAGTGEGQETQYF. The CDR3 bases are TGCGCCAGCAGCTTGGCCGGGACAGGGGAAGGACAAGAGACCCAGTACTTC.

This clone was recorded once. The chain uses TRBV30 and TRBJ2-5; 12 bases are shared with TRBD2. Per germline, CDR1 GTSNPN and CDR2 SVGIG (reference sequence). This CDR3 contains 16 residues. V was pared by 1 base and J by 5 bases, with 8 bases of the junction left unmatched. The CDR3 protein is CAWSDGLAGGRETQYF. The CDR3 coding sequence is TGTGCCTGGAGTGACGGCCTAGCGGGAGGGCGGGAGACCCAGTACTTC.

The chain combines TRBV29-1 with TRBJ2-7; a possible D gene is TRBD2 (5 bases). The CDR3 runs 12 residues. Germline loops: CDR1 SQVTM, CDR2 ANQGSEA. Trimming cost V 2 bases and J 6 bases, with 11 bases left between them. The CDR3 reads CSVERLAGEQYF. The CDR3 DNA reads TGCAGCGTTGAAAGGCTAGCTGGCGAGCAGTACTTC.

The chain is built from TRBV29-1 and TRBJ2-4; tentatively, D is TRBD2 (5 bases). The ends were cut back, 6 bases at V and 1 base at J, with 16 bases in the middle. The CDR3 spans 15 residues. Germline CDR1 and CDR2: SQVTM and ANQGSEA. The CDR3 coding sequence is TGCAGCGTGGCATGGCCCCCGGGGGCCAAAAACATTCAGTACTTC. This translates into CSVAWPPGAKNIQYF.

In its sample, this clone was seen a few times. The CDR3 region is CASSLVRDRVSPQYF. CDR3 in DNA: TGTGCCAGCAGTTTGGTTAGGGACAGGGTATCCCCGCAGTATTTT. The chain links TRBV27 to TRBJ2-3; 9 nucleotides match TRBD1. The trim removed 3 bases at V and 10 bases at J, leaving 11 bases unmatched. This CDR3 has 15 amino acids. CDR1 and CDR2 (germline): MNHEY, SMNVEV (reference sequence).

The chain's CDR3 is CASFPRGNYGYTF. The CDR3 DNA reads TGTGCCAGTTTTCCTAGGGGTAACTATGGCTACACCTTC. The chain employs TRBV28 and TRBJ1-2; perhaps TRBD1 as D (5 bases). Germline CDR1 and CDR2: MDHEN and SYDVKM. V gave up 9 bases and J gave up 1 base, with 12 bases separating them. The CDR3 is made up of 13 amino acids.

This clone was seen more than once but under ten times. V is TRBV7-9 and J is TRBJ1-1; a possible D gene is TRBD1 (6 bases). Germline-derived CDR1 and CDR2 are SEHNR and FQNEAQ (reference sequence). V lost 1 base and J lost 10, with 16 bases in between. The CDR3 extends over 14 amino acids. The CDR3 is CASSLESAGGLAFF. The CDR3 nucleotides are TGTGCCAGCAGCTTAGAGTCAGCGGGGGGCTTAGCTTTCTTT.

V and J are TRBV5-1 and TRBJ2-1; perhaps TRBD1 as D (5 bases). The germline V gene has CDR1 SGHRS and CDR2 YFSETQ. V lost 1 base, J lost 7 bases, and 12 bases lay in between. The CDR3 totals 14 residues. CDR3 region: CASSLFGQGNEQFF. CDR3 bases: TGCGCCAGCAGCTTGTTTGGTCAGGGAAATGAGCAGTTCTTC.

The rearrangement links TRBV5-1 to TRBJ2-2; possible D gene TRBD1, 6 bases. The CDR3 has 15 residues. The germline gives CDR1 SGHRS, CDR2 YFSETQ. The ends were cut back, 4 bases at V and 8 bases at J, with 18 bases in the middle. The CDR3 spells CASSTGTGGQGELFF. The CDR3 coding sequence is TGCGCCAGCAGCACTGGGACCGGCGGACAGGGGGAGCTGTTTTTT.

The chain recombines TRBV5-4 with TRBJ2-1, with D perhaps TRBD2 (6 bases). Germline loops: CDR1 SGHNT, CDR2 YYREEE (reference sequence). The CDR3 length is 15 residues. V was cut by 4 bases and J by 5 bases, with 16 bases left in between. The CDR3 region has the DNA TGTGCCAGCAGCCCCCCCGGGAGCTTTAACAATGAGCAGTTCTTC. This codes for CASSPPGSFNNEQFF.

The gene calls are TRBV6-6 and TRBJ2-7; TRBD1 aligns across 9 bases. The CDR3 spans 14 residues. Germline CDR1 MNHNY, CDR2 SVGAGI (reference sequence). The junction had 10 bases not matched to a gene; V was cut back by 8 bases and J by 5 bases. The CDR3 reads CASVPRDRANEQYF. The CDR3 coding sequence is TGTGCCAGCGTCCCCCGGGACAGGGCCAACGAGCAGTACTTC.